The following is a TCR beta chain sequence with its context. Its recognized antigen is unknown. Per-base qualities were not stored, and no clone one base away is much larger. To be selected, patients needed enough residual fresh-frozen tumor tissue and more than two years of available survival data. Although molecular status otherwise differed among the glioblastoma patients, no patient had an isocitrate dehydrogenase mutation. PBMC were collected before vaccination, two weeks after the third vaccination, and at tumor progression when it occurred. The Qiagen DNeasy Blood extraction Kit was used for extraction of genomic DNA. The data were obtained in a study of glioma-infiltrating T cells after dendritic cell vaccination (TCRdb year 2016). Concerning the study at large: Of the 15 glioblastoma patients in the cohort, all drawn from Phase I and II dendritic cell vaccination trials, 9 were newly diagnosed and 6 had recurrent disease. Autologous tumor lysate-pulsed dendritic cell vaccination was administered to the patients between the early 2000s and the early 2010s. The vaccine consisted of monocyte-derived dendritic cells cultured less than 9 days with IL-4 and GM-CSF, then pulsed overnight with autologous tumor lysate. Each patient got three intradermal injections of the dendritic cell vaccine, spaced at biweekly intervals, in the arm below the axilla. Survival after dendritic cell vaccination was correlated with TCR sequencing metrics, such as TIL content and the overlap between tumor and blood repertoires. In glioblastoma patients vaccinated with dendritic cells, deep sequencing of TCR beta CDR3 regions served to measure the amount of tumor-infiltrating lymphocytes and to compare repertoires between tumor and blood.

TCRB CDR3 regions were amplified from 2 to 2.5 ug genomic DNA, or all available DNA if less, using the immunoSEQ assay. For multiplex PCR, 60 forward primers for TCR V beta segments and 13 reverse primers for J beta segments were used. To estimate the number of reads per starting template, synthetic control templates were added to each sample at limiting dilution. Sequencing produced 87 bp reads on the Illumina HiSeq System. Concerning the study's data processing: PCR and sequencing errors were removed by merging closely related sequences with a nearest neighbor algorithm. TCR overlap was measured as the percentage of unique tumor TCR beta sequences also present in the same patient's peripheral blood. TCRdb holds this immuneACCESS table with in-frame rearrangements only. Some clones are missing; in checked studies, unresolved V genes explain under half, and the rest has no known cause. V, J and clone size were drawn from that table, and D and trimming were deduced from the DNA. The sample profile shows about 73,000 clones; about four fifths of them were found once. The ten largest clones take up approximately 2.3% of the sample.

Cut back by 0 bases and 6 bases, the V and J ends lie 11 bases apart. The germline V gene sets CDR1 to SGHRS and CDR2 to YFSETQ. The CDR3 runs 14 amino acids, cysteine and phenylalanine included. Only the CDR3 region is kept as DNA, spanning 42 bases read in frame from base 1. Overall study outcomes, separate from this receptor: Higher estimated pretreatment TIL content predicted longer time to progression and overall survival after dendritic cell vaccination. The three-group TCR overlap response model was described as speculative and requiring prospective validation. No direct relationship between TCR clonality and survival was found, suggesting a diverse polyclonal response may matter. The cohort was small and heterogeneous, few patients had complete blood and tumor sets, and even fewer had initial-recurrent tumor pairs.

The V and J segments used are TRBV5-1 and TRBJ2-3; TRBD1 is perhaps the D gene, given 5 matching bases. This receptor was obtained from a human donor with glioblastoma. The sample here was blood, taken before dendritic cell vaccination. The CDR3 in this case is CASSLVLGLDTQYF. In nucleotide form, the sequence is TGCGCCAGCAGCTTGGTGCTGGGGCTGGATACGCAGTATTTT.